Detailed here is one T cell receptor (beta chain). Its specificity is not known. PCR was performed a second time for about 7 to 11 cycles using a sample-barcoded 5' primer and a J-beta primer mix. TCRdb redid the calling of the 5' RACE reads with MiXCR, one entry per CDR3 protein. The sample consists of 1.5 million to 1.8 million distinct CDR3 sequences, approximately 43% of them appearing once. The sample is drawn from a study of blood T cells in healthy people across ages. The overall study: Using template switching, researchers captured about one barcoded beta molecule for each two T cells.

Study observations and caveats: The study lacked donor CMV status, which possibly confounded expanded clonotype changes. Age advanced and TCR beta diversity per million T cells fell, roughly linearly. Both higher diversity and more naive CD4+ cells marked long-lived donors when set against aged donors.

CDR3 length: 13 residues. V lost 5 bases to trimming and J lost 4 bases; unmatched junction nucleotides: 7. The germline V gene encodes CDR1 SQVTM and CDR2 ANQGSEA. This sequence originates from a woman under 30 in good health. The sequencing sample was made of blood. This chain uses TRBV29-1 with TRBJ1-1; the match to TRBD1 covers 7 bases. The CDR3 DNA follows: TGCAGCGTTTCCCAGACAGGGCGCACTGAAGCTTTCTTT. Translating gives CSVSQTGRTEAFF.